The rows below give T cell receptor beta chains drawn from one sample of a study of regulatory T cells in long-lasting Graves disease. TCRdb redid the calling of the multiplex PCR reads with MiXCR, one entry per CDR3 protein. This sample carries around 500,000 distinct CDR3 sequences, 20% to 25% of them seen once, and the ten largest clones take 7.8%. The sequenced sample was peripheral blood mononuclear cells (PBMCs), obtained when the disease was refractory, from a patient treated with antithyroid drugs. The source of these receptors is a female donor with Graves disease. The CDR3 runs from the conserved cysteine through the conserved F or W. D genes are given only for firm matches. Clone size appears in some rows only: once, few, many, or a class for an expanded clone.

D: NA; V: TRBV29-1; J: TRBJ1-5; size: few; DNA: TGCAGCGTTGTGGTGAGGGATAGCAATCAGCCCCAGCATTTT; CDR3: CSVVVRDSNQPQHF
D: NA; V: TRBV5-6; J: TRBJ1-2; size: NA; DNA: TGTGCCAGCGGTCTCCTTAAGGATGGCTACACCTTC; CDR3: CASGLLKDGYTF
D: NA; V: TRBV11-2; J: TRBJ2-3; size: few; DNA: TGTGCCAGCAGCCCCCGACTGCCAGATACGCAGTATTTT; CDR3: CASSPRLPDTQYF
D: NA; V: TRBV29-1; J: TRBJ1-2; size: many; DNA: TGCAGCGTTGACCCAAACCGACGGTCTAACTATGATGGCTACACCTTC; CDR3: CSVDPNRRSNYDGYTF
D: TRBD1; V: TRBV30; J: TRBJ1-1; size: NA; DNA: TGTGCCTGGAGTGCATGGCTACCGGGACAGGCTCTCCTGGGAGACACTGAAGCTTTCTTT; CDR3: CAWSAWLPGQALLGDTEAFF
D: TRBD1; V: TRBV30; J: TRBJ1-1; size: few; DNA: TGTGCCTGGAGTGTATTCAGGGGGCGGATAATGAACACTGAAGCTTTCTTT; CDR3: CAWSVFRGRIMNTEAFF
D: TRBD2; V: TRBV28; J: TRBJ2-5; size: NA; DNA: TGTGCCAGCAGTCTTAGCGGGAGGGCTGTCGAGACCCAGTACTTC; CDR3: CASSLSGRAVETQYF
D: NA; V: TRBV5-4; J: TRBJ2-5; size: NA; DNA: TGTGCCAGCAGCGCATTACAAGGGGGGGAGACCCAGTACTTC; CDR3: CASSALQGGETQYF
D: TRBD1; V: TRBV7-3; J: TRBJ2-7; size: few; DNA: TGTGCCAGCAGCCCGGACAGGGGTCGTGACTACGAGCAGTACTTC; CDR3: CASSPDRGRDYEQYF
D: TRBD1; V: TRBV15; J: TRBJ2-7; size: many; DNA: TGTGCCACCAGCAACTACCGGGACAGGGATTCCCACGAGCAGTACTTC; CDR3: CATSNYRDRDSHEQYF
D: TRBD1; V: TRBV7-9; J: TRBJ1-6; size: NA; DNA: TGTGCCAGCAGCTTAGCGCGACAGGGGTCTTCACCCCTCCACTTT; CDR3: CASSLARQGSSPLHF
D: TRBD2; V: TRBV7-6; J: TRBJ2-5; size: few; DNA: TGTGCCAGCAGCTTAGAGTCCGGACTAGCGGGAGATCAGAAGTACTTC; CDR3: CASSLESGLAGDQKYF
D: NA; V: TRBV7-9; J: TRBJ1-2; size: many; DNA: TGTGCCAGCAGTATAGTGGCAGTCGACTATGGCTACACCTTC; CDR3: CASSIVAVDYGYTF
D: NA; V: TRBV28; J: TRBJ2-2; size: many; DNA: TGTGCCAGCAGTTTATCCCAGGGTTCGTACACCGGGGAGCTGTTTTTT; CDR3: CASSLSQGSYTGELFF
D: TRBD2; V: TRBV3-1; J: TRBJ2-2; size: NA; DNA: TGTGCCAGCAGCCATGGACTAGCGGTGAACACCGGGGAGCTGTTTTTT; CDR3: CASSHGLAVNTGELFF
D: NA; V: TRBV28; J: TRBJ1-6; size: many; DNA: TGTGCCAGCAGTTTATTTGCCAGGGACCTCTATAATTCACCCCTCCACTTT; CDR3: CASSLFARDLYNSPLHF
D: TRBD1; V: TRBV15; J: TRBJ2-5; size: NA; DNA: TGTGCCACCAGCAGTTACAGGGGGCGGCTGGAGACCCAGTACTTC; CDR3: CATSSYRGRLETQYF
D: NA; V: TRBV12-3/TRBV12-4; J: TRBJ2-5; size: many; DNA: TGTGCCAGCAGTTCCCGGAGGGTAGGGCAAGAGACCCAGTACTTC; CDR3: CASSSRRVGQETQYF
D: NA; V: TRBV10-3; J: TRBJ2-2; size: many; DNA: TGTGCCATCAGTGGAAGCTCGACCGGGGAGCTGTTTTTT; CDR3: CAISGSSTGELFF
D: NA; V: TRBV5-1; J: TRBJ2-7; size: many; DNA: TGCGCCAGCAGCTTCCAGGGGACGGCCTACGAGCAGTACTTC; CDR3: CASSFQGTAYEQYF
D: NA; V: TRBV5-1; J: TRBJ1-1; size: many; DNA: TGCGCCAGCAGCTTGCGTCTGGCCATGAACACTGAAGCTTTCTTT; CDR3: CASSLRLAMNTEAFF
D: TRBD2; V: TRBV28; J: TRBJ2-3; size: NA; DNA: TGTGCCAGCAGTTTATCGTTAGCGGGAGGGCCCCCAGATACGCAGTATTTT; CDR3: CASSLSLAGGPPDTQYF
D: NA; V: TRBV11-2; J: TRBJ2-5; size: many; DNA: TGTGCCAGCAGCTTAGTCGGCCAAGAGACCCAGTACTTC; CDR3: CASSLVGQETQYF
D: TRBD1; V: TRBV15; J: TRBJ2-7; size: NA; DNA: TGTGCCACCAGCAGAGATCTTAGGACAGGGGGCTACGAGCAGTACTTC; CDR3: CATSRDLRTGGYEQYF
D: NA; V: TRBV28; J: TRBJ2-2; size: few; DNA: TGTGCCAGCAGTTTAATACCGAACACCGGGGAGCTGTTTTTT; CDR3: CASSLIPNTGELFF
D: TRBD2; V: TRBV27; J: TRBJ2-1; size: few; DNA: TGTGCCAGCAAACCAATCCCCAGCGGGAGGGCCGATAATGAGCAGTTCTTC; CDR3: CASKPIPSGRADNEQFF
D: NA; V: TRBV11-2; J: TRBJ2-4; size: many; DNA: TGTGCCAGCAGCTTAGGCCGAGGGGGTCCCCCGGGCATTCAGTACTTC; CDR3: CASSLGRGGPPGIQYF
D: TRBD2; V: TRBV11-2; J: TRBJ2-1; size: few; DNA: TGCGCCAGCAGCTTGGGTCGTAGCGGGACCACAATGAGGGAGCAGTTCTTC; CDR3: CASSLGRSGTTMREQFF
D: NA; V: TRBV4-2; J: TRBJ1-2; size: few; DNA: TGTGCCAGCAGCCAAGAAACAGGGACGGAGGGCTACACCTTC; CDR3: CASSQETGTEGYTF
D: TRBD1; V: TRBV7-2; J: TRBJ1-2; size: few; DNA: TGTGCCAGCAGCCTGAACAGGGGGCGAAACTATGGCTACACCTTC; CDR3: CASSLNRGRNYGYTF
D: NA; V: TRBV4-1; J: TRBJ1-5; size: NA; DNA: TGCGCCAGCAGCCAAGATCCGGCAGGGGATAGCAATCAGCCCCAGCATTTT; CDR3: CASSQDPAGDSNQPQHF
D: NA; V: TRBV12-3/TRBV12-4; J: TRBJ1-2; size: many; DNA: TGTGCCAGCAGTTTTTTCGTATTTGGCTACACCTTC; CDR3: CASSFFVFGYTF
D: NA; V: TRBV5-1; J: TRBJ2-5; size: few; DNA: TGCGCCAGCAGCTTGGGCGAGCGGCTCCAAGAGACCCAGTACTTC; CDR3: CASSLGERLQETQYF
D: TRBD2; V: TRBV6-5; J: TRBJ2-5; size: many; DNA: TGTGCCAGCAGTTACTCGAAGACTAGCGGGGCCCAAGAGACCCAGTACTTC; CDR3: CASSYSKTSGAQETQYF
D: NA; V: TRBV24-1; J: TRBJ2-7; size: many; DNA: TGTGCCACCAGTGATGGGTTTTCCTACGAGCAGTACTTC; CDR3: CATSDGFSYEQYF
D: TRBD1; V: TRBV2; J: TRBJ1-3; size: many; DNA: TGTGCCAGCACCCGGGACAGGGCCTCTGGAAACACCATATATTTT; CDR3: CASTRDRASGNTIYF
D: TRBD1; V: TRBV2; J: TRBJ1-1; size: NA; DNA: TGTGCCAGCAGCGCCCGACAGGGTAGAAAGGTCTTT; CDR3: CASSARQGRKVF
D: TRBD1; V: TRBV5-1; J: TRBJ2-7; size: few; DNA: TGCGCCAGCAGCTCGGGACAGGGGGTCCACGAGCAGTACTTC; CDR3: CASSSGQGVHEQYF
D: NA; V: TRBV9; J: TRBJ2-7; size: few; DNA: TGTGCCAGCAGCGTAGTCGGGAGTGGGCGCGAGCAGTACTTC; CDR3: CASSVVGSGREQYF
D: TRBD1; V: TRBV20-1; J: TRBJ2-6; size: few; DNA: TGCAGTGCTAGGGGACAGGGGGCGAAGTCTGGGGCCAACGTCCTGACTTTC; CDR3: CSARGQGAKSGANVLTF
D: TRBD1; V: TRBV29-1; J: TRBJ2-2; size: NA; DNA: TGCAGCGTTGAAGACCCCGAGACAGGGATAGTAACCGGGGAGCTGTTTTTT; CDR3: CSVEDPETGIVTGELFF
D: TRBD1; V: TRBV20-1; J: TRBJ2-5; size: NA; DNA: TGCAGTGCTAGAGCAGGGGGCGCTGTGGAGACCCAGTACTTC; CDR3: CSARAGGAVETQYF
D: NA; V: TRBV12-3/TRBV12-4; J: TRBJ2-5; size: many; DNA: TGTGCCAGCAGTTCCGAGGAGGGCCAGGGGGAGACCCAGTACTTC; CDR3: CASSSEEGQGETQYF
D: NA; V: TRBV6-2/TRBV6-3; J: TRBJ1-1; size: many; DNA: TGTGCCAGCAGTTACTCGAGAAAAATGAACACTGAAGCTTTCTTT; CDR3: CASSYSRKMNTEAFF
D: NA; V: TRBV12-3/TRBV12-4; J: TRBJ2-7; size: many; DNA: TGTGCCAGCGGTGAGGACCGGGGCTCCTACGAGCAGTACTTC; CDR3: CASGEDRGSYEQYF
D: NA; V: TRBV11-2; J: TRBJ2-2; size: NA; DNA: TGTGCCATCTATGAGGTGGGGGAGCTGTCTTTT; CDR3: CAIYEVGELSF
D: TRBD1; V: TRBV3-1; J: TRBJ2-2; size: few; DNA: TGTGCCAGCAGCCTAAATGGACAGGGAACCGCCGGGGAGCTGTTTTTT; CDR3: CASSLNGQGTAGELFF
D: NA; V: TRBV12-3/TRBV12-4; J: TRBJ1-6; size: NA; DNA: TGTGCCAGCAGGACTACAGGGCTCCGATCACCCCTCCACTTT; CDR3: CASRTTGLRSPLHF
D: NA; V: TRBV30; J: TRBJ1-1; size: few; DNA: TGTACCTGGAGCGGGGCCGGTGAAGCTTTCTTT; CDR3: CTWSGAGEAFF
D: TRBD1; V: TRBV27; J: TRBJ2-7; size: many; DNA: TGTGCCAGCAGTCCGACAGGGATCCCCTACGAGCAGTACTTC; CDR3: CASSPTGIPYEQYF
D: TRBD1; V: TRBV27; J: TRBJ2-7; size: NA; DNA: TGTGCCAGCAGTTTAGGTGTCAGGGGGCTTAACGAGCAGTACTTC; CDR3: CASSLGVRGLNEQYF
D: TRBD1; V: TRBV30; J: TRBJ1-5; size: NA; DNA: TGTGCCTGGGGGGGACAGGGGGCTCAGCCCCAGCATTTT; CDR3: CAWGGQGAQPQHF
D: TRBD1; V: TRBV30; J: TRBJ1-1; size: many; DNA: TGTGCCTGGAATGGACAGGGAATGAACACTGAAGCTTTCTTT; CDR3: CAWNGQGMNTEAFF